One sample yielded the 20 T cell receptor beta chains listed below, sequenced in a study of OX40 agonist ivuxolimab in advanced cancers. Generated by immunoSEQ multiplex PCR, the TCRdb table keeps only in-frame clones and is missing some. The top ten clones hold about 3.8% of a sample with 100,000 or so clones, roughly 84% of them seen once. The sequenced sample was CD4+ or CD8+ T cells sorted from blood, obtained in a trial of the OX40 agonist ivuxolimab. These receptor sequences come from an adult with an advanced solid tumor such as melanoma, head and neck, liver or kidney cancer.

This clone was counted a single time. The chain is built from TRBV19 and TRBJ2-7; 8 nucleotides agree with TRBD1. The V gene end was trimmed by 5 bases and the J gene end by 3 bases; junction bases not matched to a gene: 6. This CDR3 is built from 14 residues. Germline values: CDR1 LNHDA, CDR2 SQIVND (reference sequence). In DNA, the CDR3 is TGTGCCAGTAGTGGGACAGGAGATTACTACGAGCAGTACTTC. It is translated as CASSGTGDYYEQYF.

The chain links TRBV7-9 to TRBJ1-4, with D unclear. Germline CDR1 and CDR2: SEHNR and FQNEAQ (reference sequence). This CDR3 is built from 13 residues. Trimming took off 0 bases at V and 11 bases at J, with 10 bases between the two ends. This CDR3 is CASSLASHPKLFF. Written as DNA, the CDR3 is TGTGCCAGCAGCTTAGCGAGCCATCCCAAACTGTTTTTT. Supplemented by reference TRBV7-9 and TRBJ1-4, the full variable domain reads DTGVSQNPRHKITKRGQNVTFRCDPISEHNRLYWYRQTLGQGPEFLTYFQNEAQLEKSRLLSDRFSAERPKGSFSTLEIQRTEQGDSAMYLCASSLASHPKLFFGSGTQLSVL.

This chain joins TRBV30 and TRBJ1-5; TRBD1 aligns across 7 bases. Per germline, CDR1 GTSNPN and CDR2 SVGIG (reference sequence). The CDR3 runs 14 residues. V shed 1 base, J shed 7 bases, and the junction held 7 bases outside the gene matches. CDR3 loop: CAWSDRQGIQPQHF. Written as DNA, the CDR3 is TGTGCCTGGAGTGACCGACAGGGTATCCAGCCCCAGCATTTT.

The CDR3 loop reads CASSPGQDNSPLHF. DNA of the CDR3: TGTGCCAGCTCACCGGGCCAGGATAATTCACCCCTCCACTTT. The chain uses TRBV18 and TRBJ1-6; D remains unclear. The V and J ends lost 3 bases and 5 bases respectively, with 8 bases between them. This CDR3 is 14 amino acids long. Germline V CDR1 and CDR2: KGHSH, LQKENI.

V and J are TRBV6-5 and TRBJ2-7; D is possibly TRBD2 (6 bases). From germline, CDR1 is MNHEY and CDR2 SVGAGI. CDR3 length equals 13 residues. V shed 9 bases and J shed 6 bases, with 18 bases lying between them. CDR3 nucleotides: TGTGCCAGTTTGGCCTTTGCGGAGGGCGAGCAGTACTTC. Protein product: CASLAFAEGEQYF.

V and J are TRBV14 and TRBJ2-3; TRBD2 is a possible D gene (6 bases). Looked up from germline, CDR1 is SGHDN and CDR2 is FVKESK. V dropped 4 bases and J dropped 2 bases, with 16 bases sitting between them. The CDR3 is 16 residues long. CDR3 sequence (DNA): TGTGCCAGCAGCCCCCTGTTCCGGGAGTACACAGATACGCAGTATTTT. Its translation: CASSPLFREYTDTQYF.

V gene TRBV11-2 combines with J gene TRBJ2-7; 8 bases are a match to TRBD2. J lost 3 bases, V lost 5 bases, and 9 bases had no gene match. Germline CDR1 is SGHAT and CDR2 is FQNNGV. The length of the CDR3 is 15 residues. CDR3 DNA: TGTGCCAGCAGCCCCACGGTAGCGGGAATCTACGAGCAGTACTTC. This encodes CASSPTVAGIYEQYF.

CDR3 in DNA: TGTGCCAGCAGCTTGGAGCTAACGGGGGGAAGGGATACGCAGTATTTT. As protein: CASSLELTGGRDTQYF. The chain uses TRBV5-5 and TRBJ2-3; TRBD2 matches 7 bases. With V trimmed by 0 bases and J by 6 bases, 10 bases remained unmatched. The CDR3 runs 16 residues. Germline loops: CDR1 SGHKS, CDR2 YYEKEE (reference sequence).

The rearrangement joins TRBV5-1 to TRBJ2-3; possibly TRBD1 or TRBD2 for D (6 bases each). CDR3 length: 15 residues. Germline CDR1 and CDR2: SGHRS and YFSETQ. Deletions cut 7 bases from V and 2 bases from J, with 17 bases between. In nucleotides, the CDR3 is TGCGCCAGCGGGGGGCATGCCCTAGACACAGATACGCAGTATTTT. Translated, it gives CASGGHALDTDTQYF.

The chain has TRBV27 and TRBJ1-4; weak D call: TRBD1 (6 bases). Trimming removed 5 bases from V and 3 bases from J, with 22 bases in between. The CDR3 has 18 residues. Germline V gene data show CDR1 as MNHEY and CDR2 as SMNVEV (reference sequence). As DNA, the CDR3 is TGTGCCAGCAGTACTAATTGGAACTTCGAGGGGGCTAATGAAAAACTGTTTTTT. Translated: CASSTNWNFEGANEKLFF.

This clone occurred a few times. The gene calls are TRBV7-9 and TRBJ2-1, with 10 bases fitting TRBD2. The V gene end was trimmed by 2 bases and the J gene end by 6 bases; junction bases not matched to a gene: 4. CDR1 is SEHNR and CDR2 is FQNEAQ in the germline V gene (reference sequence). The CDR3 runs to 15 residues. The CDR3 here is CASSLSSGRTNEQFF. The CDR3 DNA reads TGTGCCAGCAGCTTATCTAGCGGGAGAACCAATGAGCAGTTCTTC.

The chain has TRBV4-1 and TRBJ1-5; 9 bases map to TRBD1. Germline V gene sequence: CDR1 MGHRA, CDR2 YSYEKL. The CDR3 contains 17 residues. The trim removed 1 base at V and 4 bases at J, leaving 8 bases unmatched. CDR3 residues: CASSQGVGQGRNQPQHF. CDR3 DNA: TGCGCCAGCAGCCAAGGGGTGGGACAGGGAAGAAATCAGCCCCAGCATTTT.

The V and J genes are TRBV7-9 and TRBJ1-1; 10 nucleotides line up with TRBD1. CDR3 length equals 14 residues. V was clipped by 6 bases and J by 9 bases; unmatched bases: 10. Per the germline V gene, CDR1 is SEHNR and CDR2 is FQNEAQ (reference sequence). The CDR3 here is CASSSGTGELKAFF. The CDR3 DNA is TGTGCCAGCAGTTCCGGGACAGGGGAGTTGAAAGCTTTCTTT.

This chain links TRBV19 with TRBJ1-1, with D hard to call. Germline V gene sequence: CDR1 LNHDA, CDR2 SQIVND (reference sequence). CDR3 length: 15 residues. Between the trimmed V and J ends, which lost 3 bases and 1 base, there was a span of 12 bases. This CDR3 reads CASSILGAGNTEAFF. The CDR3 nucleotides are TGTGCCAGTAGTATCTTGGGAGCGGGGAACACTGAAGCTTTCTTT.

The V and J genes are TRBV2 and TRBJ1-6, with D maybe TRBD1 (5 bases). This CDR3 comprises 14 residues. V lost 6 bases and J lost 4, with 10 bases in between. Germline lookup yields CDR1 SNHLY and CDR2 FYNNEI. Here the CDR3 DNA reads TGTGCCAGCAGGGGGCCTCTTTATAATTCACCCCTCCACTTT. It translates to CASRGPLYNSPLHF.

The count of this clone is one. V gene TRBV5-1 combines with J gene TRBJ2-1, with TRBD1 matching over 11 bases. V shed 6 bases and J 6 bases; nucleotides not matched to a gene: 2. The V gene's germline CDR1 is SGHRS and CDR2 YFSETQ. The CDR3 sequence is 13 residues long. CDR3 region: CASTGQGVNEQFF. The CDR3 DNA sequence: TGCGCCAGCACGGGACAGGGGGTCAATGAGCAGTTCTTC. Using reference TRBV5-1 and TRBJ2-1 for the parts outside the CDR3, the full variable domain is KAGVTQTPRYLIKTRGQQVTLSCSPISGHRSVSWYQQTPGQGLQFLFEYFSETQRNKGNFPGRFSGRQFSNSRSEMNVSTLELGDSALYLCASTGQGVNEQFFGPGTRLTVL.

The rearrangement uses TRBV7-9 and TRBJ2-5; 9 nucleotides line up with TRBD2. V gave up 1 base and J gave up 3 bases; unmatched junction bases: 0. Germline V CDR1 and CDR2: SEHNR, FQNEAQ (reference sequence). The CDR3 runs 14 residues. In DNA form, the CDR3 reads TGTGCCAGCAGCTTAGGACTAGCGGAAGAGACCCAGTACTTC. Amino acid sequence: CASSLGLAEETQYF.

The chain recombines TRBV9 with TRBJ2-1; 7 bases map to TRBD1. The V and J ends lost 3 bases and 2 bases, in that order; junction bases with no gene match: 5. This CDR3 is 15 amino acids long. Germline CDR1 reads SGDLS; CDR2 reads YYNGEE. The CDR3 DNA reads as TGTGCCAGCAGCGGAGGGGGCGCAACCTACAATGAGCAGTTCTTC. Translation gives CASSGGGATYNEQFF.

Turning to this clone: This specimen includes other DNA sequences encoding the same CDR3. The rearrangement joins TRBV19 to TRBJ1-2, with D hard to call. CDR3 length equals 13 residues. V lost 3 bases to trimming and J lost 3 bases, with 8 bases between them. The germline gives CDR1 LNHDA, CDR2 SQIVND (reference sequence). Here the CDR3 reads CASSITGDYGYTF. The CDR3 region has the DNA TGTGCCAGTAGTATCACCGGGGACTATGGCTACACCTTC.

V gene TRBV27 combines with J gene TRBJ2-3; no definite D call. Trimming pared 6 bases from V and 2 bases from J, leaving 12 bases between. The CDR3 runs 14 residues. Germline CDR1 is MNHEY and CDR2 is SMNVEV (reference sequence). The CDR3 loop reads CASSPLGITDTQYF. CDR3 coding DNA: TGTGCCAGCAGCCCCCTAGGAATCACAGATACGCAGTATTTT.